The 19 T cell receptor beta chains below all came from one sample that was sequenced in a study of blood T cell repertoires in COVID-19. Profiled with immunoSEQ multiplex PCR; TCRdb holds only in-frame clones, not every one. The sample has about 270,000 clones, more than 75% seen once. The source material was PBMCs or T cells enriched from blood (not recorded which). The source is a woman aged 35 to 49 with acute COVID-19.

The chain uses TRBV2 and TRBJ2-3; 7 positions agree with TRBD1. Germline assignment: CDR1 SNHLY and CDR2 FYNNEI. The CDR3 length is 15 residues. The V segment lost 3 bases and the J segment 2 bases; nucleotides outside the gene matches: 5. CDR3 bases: TGTGCCAGCAGTGAGGCAGGGGGTTCCACAGATACGCAGTATTTT. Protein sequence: CASSEAGGSTDTQYF.

The CDR3 DNA sequence: TGTGCCAGCAGCTCGGGACAGGGGGCCTACAATGAGCAGTTCTTC. This encodes CASSSGQGAYNEQFF. V gene TRBV7-2 combines with J gene TRBJ2-1, with 11 bases aligning to TRBD1. After removal of 4 bases from V and 2 bases from J, the junction contained 1 base not matched to a gene. CDR3 length: 15 residues. Germline V gene lookup returns CDR1 SGHTA and CDR2 FQGNSA. The full variable domain, completed using reference TRBV7-2 and TRBJ2-1, is GAGVSQSPSNKVTEKGKDVELRCDPISGHTALYWYRQSLGQGLEFLIYFQGNSAPDKSGLPSDRFSAERTGGSVSTLTIQRTQQEDSAVYLCASSSGQGAYNEQFFGPGTRLTVL.

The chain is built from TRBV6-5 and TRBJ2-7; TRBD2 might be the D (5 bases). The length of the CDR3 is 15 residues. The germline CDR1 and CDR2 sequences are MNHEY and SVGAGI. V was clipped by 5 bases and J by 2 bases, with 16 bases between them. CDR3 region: CASSPPSGATYEQYF. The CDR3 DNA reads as TGTGCCAGCAGTCCACCCAGCGGAGCTACCTACGAGCAGTACTTC.

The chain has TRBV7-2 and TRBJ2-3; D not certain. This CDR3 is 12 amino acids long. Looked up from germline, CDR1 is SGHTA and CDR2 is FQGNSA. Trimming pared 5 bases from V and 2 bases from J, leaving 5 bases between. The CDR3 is CASSLPTDTQYF. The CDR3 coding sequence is TGTGCCAGCAGCCTCCCCACAGATACGCAGTATTTT.

For the CDR3, the DNA is TGCGCCAGCAGCCAAGGCTCAGCCGGGTACTTTCTCGGCGAGCAGTACTTC. Translated, it gives CASSQGSAGYFLGEQYF. The genes are TRBV4-3 and TRBJ2-7; no clear D gene. Trimming removed 1 base from V and 6 bases from J, with 22 bases in between. The CDR3 is 17 amino acids. CDR1 is LGHNA, CDR2 YSLEER, per germline.

CDR3 in DNA: TGTGCCATCAGTGAAGGTGGGAGCGGGGTGACCAATGAGCAGTTCTTC. Its protein product is CAISEGGSGVTNEQFF. V and J are TRBV10-3 and TRBJ2-1, with 7 bases identical to TRBD2. Trimming took 3 bases from V and 6 from J; bases not matched to a gene: 11. The CDR3 covers 16 residues. CDR1 and CDR2 (germline): ENHRY, SYGVKD.

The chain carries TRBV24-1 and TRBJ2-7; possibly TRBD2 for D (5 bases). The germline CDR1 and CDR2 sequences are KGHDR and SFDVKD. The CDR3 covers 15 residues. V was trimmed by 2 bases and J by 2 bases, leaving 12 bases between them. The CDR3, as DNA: TGTGCCACCAGTGATTGCCTAGCTGCCACCTACGAGCAGTACTTC. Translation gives CATSDCLAATYEQYF.

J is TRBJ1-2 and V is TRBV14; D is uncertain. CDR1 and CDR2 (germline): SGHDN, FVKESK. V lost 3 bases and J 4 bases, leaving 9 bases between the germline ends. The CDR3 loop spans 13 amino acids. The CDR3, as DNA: TGTGCCAGCAGCCAGACAAATACCTATGGCTACACCTTC. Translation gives CASSQTNTYGYTF.

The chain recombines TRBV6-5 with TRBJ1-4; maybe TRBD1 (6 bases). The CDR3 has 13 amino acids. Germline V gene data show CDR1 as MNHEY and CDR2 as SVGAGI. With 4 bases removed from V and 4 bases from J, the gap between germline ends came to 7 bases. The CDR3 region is CASSWTDNEKLFF. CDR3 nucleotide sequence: TGTGCCAGCAGTTGGACAGATAATGAAAAACTGTTTTTT.

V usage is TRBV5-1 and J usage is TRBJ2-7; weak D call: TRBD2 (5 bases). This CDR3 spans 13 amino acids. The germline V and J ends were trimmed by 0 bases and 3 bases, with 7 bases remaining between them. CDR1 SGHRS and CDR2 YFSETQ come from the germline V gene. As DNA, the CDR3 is TGCGCCAGCAGCTTGGTAGGACTCTACGAGCAGTACTTC. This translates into CASSLVGLYEQYF. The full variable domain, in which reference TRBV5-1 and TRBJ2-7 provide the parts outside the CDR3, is KAGVTQTPRYLIKTRGQQVTLSCSPISGHRSVSWYQQTPGQGLQFLFEYFSETQRNKGNFPGRFSGRQFSNSRSEMNVSTLELGDSALYLCASSLVGLYEQYFGPGTRLTVT.

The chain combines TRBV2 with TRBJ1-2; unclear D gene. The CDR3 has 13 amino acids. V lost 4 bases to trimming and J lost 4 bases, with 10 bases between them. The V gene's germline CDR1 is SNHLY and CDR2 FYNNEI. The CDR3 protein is CASSAHPGYGYTF. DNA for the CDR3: TGTGCCAGCAGTGCCCATCCCGGCTATGGCTACACCTTC.

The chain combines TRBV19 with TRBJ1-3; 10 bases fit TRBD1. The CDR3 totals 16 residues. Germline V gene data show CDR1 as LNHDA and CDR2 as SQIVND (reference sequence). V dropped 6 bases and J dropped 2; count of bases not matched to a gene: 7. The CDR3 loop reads CASRTGTGDPGNTIYF. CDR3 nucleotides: TGTGCCAGTAGGACCGGGACAGGGGACCCTGGAAACACCATATATTTT.

Here the CDR3 DNA reads TGCGCCAGCAGCTTGTGGCAGGGAAACACCATATATTTT. Residues: CASSLWQGNTIYF. The chain recombines TRBV5-1 with TRBJ1-3; D is uncertain. This CDR3 has 13 amino acids. The V gene's germline CDR1 is SGHRS and CDR2 YFSETQ. V dropped 1 base and J dropped 4 bases, with 6 bases sitting between them.

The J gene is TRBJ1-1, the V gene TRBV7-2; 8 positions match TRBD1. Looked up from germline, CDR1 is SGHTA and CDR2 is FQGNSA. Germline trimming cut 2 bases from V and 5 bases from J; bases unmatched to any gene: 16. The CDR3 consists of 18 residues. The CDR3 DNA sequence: TGTGCCAGCAGCTTACTATACAGGGGGGGAATATATCGTACTGAAGCTTTCTTT. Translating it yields CASSLLYRGGIYRTEAFF.

In DNA form, the CDR3 reads TGTGCCAGCAGTTTAGTTCCGGGGGCTAACTATGGCTACACCTTC. Its protein is CASSLVPGANYGYTF. The genes are TRBV28 and TRBJ1-2, with D perhaps matching TRBD1 (5 bases). Trimming took 2 bases from V and 0 from J, leaving 10 bases between them. Germline-derived CDR1 and CDR2 are MDHEN and SYDVKM. The CDR3 runs to 15 residues.

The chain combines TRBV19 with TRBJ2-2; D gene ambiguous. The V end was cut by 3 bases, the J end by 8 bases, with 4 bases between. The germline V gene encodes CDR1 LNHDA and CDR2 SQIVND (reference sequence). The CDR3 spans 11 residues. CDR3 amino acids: CASSISGELFF. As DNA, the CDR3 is TGTGCCAGTAGTATTAGTGGGGAGCTGTTTTTT.

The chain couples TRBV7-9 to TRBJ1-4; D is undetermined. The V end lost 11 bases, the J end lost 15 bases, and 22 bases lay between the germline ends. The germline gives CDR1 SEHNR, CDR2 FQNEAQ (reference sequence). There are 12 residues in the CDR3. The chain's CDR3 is CAGRPVLHGMFF. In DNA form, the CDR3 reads TGTGCCGGAAGACCAGTTCTTCACGGGATGTTTTTT.

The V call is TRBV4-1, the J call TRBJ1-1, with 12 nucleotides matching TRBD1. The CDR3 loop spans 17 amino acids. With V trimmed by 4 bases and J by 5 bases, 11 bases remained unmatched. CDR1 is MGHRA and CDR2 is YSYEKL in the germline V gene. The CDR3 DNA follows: TGCGCCAGCAGCCTACCGGGACAGGGGGCTTCAGGGACTGAAGCTTTCTTT. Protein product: CASSLPGQGASGTEAFF.

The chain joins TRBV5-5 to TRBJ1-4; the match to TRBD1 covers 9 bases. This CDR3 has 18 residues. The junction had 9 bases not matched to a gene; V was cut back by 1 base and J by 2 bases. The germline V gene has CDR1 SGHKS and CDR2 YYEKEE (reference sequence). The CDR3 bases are TGTGCCAGCAGCTTGTCCCGGACAGGGGCACGCACTAATGAAAAACTGTTTTTT. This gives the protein CASSLSRTGARTNEKLFF.